Below, 5 T cell receptor beta chains from the same sample are listed, as sequenced in a study of T cells expressing NK-cell markers. From its re-call of the 5' RACE reads, TCRdb lists each CDR3 protein once, without DNA. The listing records 200,000 to 300,000 distinct CDR3 sequences. The specimen was blood T cells: a sorted CD56 or NKG2C T cell subset, CD4+ or CD8+ T cells, or bulk PBMC T cells (not recorded which). These receptors originate from a woman between 18 and 75 years old in good health.

The chain combines TRBV10-3 with TRBJ1-1; TCRdb returns TRBD1, unconfirmable since there is no DNA. There are 16 residues in the CDR3. Germline lookup yields CDR1 ENHRY and CDR2 SYGVKD. CDR3 region: CAISGGAERMNTEAFF.

The chain has TRBV12-3 or TRBV12-4 and TRBJ2-4; TCRdb picks TRBD1, but there is no DNA to check that call. The CDR3 sequence is 14 residues long. The CDR3 region is CASSLSSGINIQYF.

The chain employs TRBV6-1 and TRBJ1-1; TCRdb designates TRBD1, a call that cannot be tested without DNA. CDR1 is MNHNS, CDR2 SASEGT, per germline. This CDR3 comprises 14 residues. CDR3 in amino acids: CASIDRGVDTEAFF.

V and J are TRBV19 and TRBJ1-1. Germline values: CDR1 LNHDA, CDR2 SQIVND (reference sequence). This CDR3 has 13 residues. CDR3 amino acids: CASSISQGPEAFF.

This sequence joins TRBV29-1 and TRBJ2-7; TCRdb names TRBD2, which stays unverified in the absence of DNA. The CDR3 is 13 residues long. Per germline, CDR1 SQVTM and CDR2 ANQGSEA. CDR3 sequence: CSVWTSGSYEQYF.